This T cell receptor (beta chain) was profiled in a study of blood T cell repertoires in COVID-19. Sequenced by immunoSEQ multiplex PCR; TCRdb stores in-frame clones only, minus some. The sample includes some 400,000 clones, 81% of them seen just once. This clone was picked up a small number of times. V lost 5 bases, J lost 3 bases, and 8 bases stayed unmatched. This CDR3 has 15 residues. CDR1 MNHEY and CDR2 SVGAGI come from the germline V gene. This receptor was obtained from a human donor with acute or convalescent COVID-19. The donor label of this sample is uncertain. The chain is built from TRBV6-5 and TRBJ1-1, with 8 bases matching TRBD1. The sample comprised peripheral blood. In DNA, the CDR3 is TGTGCCAGCAGTAGATTGACAGGGGCCGACACTGAAGCTTTCTTT. Its translation: CASSRLTGADTEAFF.